This entry lists 13 T cell receptor beta chains sequenced from one sample in a study of T cells in tumors after PD-1 blockade. The method was immunoSEQ multiplex PCR; TCRdb's version includes in-frame clones alone and lacks a portion of them. The table lists 61,000 or so clones, over 75% of them singletons. Sequences were derived from PBMCs, sampled before anti-PD-1 treatment. These TCRs come from a human donor with basal cell carcinoma.

This clone was seen just once. The chain has TRBV11-1 and TRBJ2-1; D is perhaps TRBD2 (6 bases). The CDR3 spans 13 residues. The germline V gene has CDR1 SGHAT and CDR2 FQDESV (reference sequence). Trimming shortened V by 5 bases and J by 5 bases, and 10 bases separated the two germline ends. CDR3 sequence (DNA): TGTGCCAGCAGCCGGGGACTCAACAATGAGCAGTTCTTC. This translates into CASSRGLNNEQFF. The variable domain in full, completed from reference TRBV11-1 and TRBJ2-1, reads EAEVAQSPRYKITEKSQAVAFWCDPISGHATLYWYRQILGQGPELLVQFQDESVVDDSQLPKDRFSAERLKGVDSTLKIQPAELGDSAMYLCASSRGLNNEQFFGPGTRLTVL.

The chain uses TRBV7-9 and TRBJ2-4, with D possibly being TRBD1 (6 bases). The CDR3 spans 15 residues. CDR1 and CDR2 from the germline V gene are SEHNR and FQNEAQ (reference sequence). Trimming took off 3 bases at V and 0 bases at J, with 9 bases between the two ends. CDR3 in DNA: TGTGCCAGCAGCTTGAAAGGGGGAGCCAAAAACATTCAGTACTTC. Translated: CASSLKGGAKNIQYF.

The rearrangement uses TRBV19 and TRBJ2-3, with a possible D match to TRBD1 (5 bases). V was trimmed by 6 bases and J by 2 bases, leaving 15 bases between them. CDR3 length: 15 amino acids. Germline V gene data show CDR1 as LNHDA and CDR2 as SQIVND (reference sequence). The CDR3 sequence is CASRDSGFSTDTQYF. In DNA form, the CDR3 reads TGTGCCAGTAGGGATTCAGGGTTTTCCACAGATACGCAGTATTTT.

This chain uses TRBV11-3 with TRBJ1-1, with D unresolved. The CDR3 is 13 amino acids. Germline V lookup: CDR1 SGHNT, CDR2 YENEEA. Trimming pared 3 bases from V and 0 bases from J, leaving 5 bases between. Here the CDR3 DNA reads TGTGCCAGCAGCTTCGGGCTGAACACTGAAGCTTTCTTT. Encoded protein: CASSFGLNTEAFF.

This clone was observed a handful of times. The junction and the germline gene differ at one end; a read error may be behind it. J is TRBJ1-6 and V is TRBV30; D not resolved. The germline V gene has CDR1 GTSNPN and CDR2 SVGIG (reference sequence). This CDR3 comprises 11 residues. The CDR3 region is CAWSKGPRGGF. CDR3 DNA sequence: TGTGCCTGGAGTAAAGGGCCCCGAGGTGGGTTT.

The chain has TRBV6-1 and TRBJ1-2; 9 nucleotides line up with TRBD1. This CDR3 is built from 14 residues. Germline loops: CDR1 MNHNS, CDR2 SASEGT. V was pared by 0 bases and J by 5 bases, with 1 base of the junction left unmatched. The CDR3 loop is CASSEATGGYGYTF. The CDR3 region has the DNA TGTGCCAGCAGTGAAGCGACAGGGGGTTATGGCTACACCTTC.

This CDR3 reads CASMPGTSLNEQFF. Here the CDR3 DNA reads TGTGCCAGTATGCCGGGGACTAGCCTCAATGAGCAGTTCTTC. The V call is TRBV19, the J call TRBJ2-1, with 9 bases aligning to TRBD2. The J segment lost 6 bases and the V segment lost 7 bases, leaving 7 bases of the junction unmatched. The CDR3 totals 14 residues. Germline V gene data show CDR1 as LNHDA and CDR2 as SQIVND (reference sequence).

The chain combines TRBV19 with TRBJ1-1; TRBD1 is a possible D gene (6 bases). V dropped 3 bases and J dropped 5 bases, with 13 bases sitting between them. Germline-derived CDR1 and CDR2 are LNHDA and SQIVND (reference sequence). The CDR3 contains 14 residues. The CDR3 loop reads CASSIAGARTEAFF. The CDR3 nucleotides are TGTGCCAGTAGTATTGCGGGGGCTAGGACTGAAGCTTTCTTT.

This clone appeared once. This rearrangement joins TRBV4-1 to TRBJ2-5, with D perhaps TRBD1 (6 bases). The germline gives CDR1 MGHRA, CDR2 YSYEKL. The V and J ends lost 0 bases and 5 bases respectively, with 13 bases between them. The CDR3 consists of 15 residues. The CDR3 DNA reads as TGCGCCAGCAGCCAAGAGGGGGCTGCCGGGGAGACCCAGTACTTC. Encoded protein: CASSQEGAAGETQYF.

The chain couples TRBV6-5 to TRBJ1-2, with D maybe TRBD1 (5 bases). Germline loops: CDR1 MNHEY, CDR2 SVGAGI. Trimming shortened V by 2 bases and J by 8 bases, and 15 bases separated the two germline ends. The CDR3 extends over 14 amino acids. CDR3 bases: TGTGCCAGCAGTTACAGGGGAGGTTTGGGAGGCTACACCTTC. This encodes CASSYRGGLGGYTF.

The gene calls are TRBV11-2 and TRBJ1-3; D is unresolved. Between the trimmed V and J ends, which lost 2 bases and 0 bases, there was a span of 17 bases. CDR3 length: 18 residues. The V gene's germline CDR1 is SGHAT and CDR2 FQNNGV. The CDR3 bases are TGTGCCAGCAGCTTAATTTCAAATCGGTGGGGCTCTGGAAACACCATATATTTT. It codes for CASSLISNRWGSGNTIYF.

The genes are TRBV3-1 (or the pseudogene TRBV3-2) and TRBJ2-5; 9 bases are shared with TRBD2. The ends lost 2 bases at V and 2 bases at J; junction bases unmatched: 0. CDR1 is LGHDT and CDR2 is YNNKEL in the germline V gene (reference sequence). This CDR3 is built from 14 residues. CDR3 sequence: CASSQSGGQETQYF. In nucleotides, the CDR3 is TGTGCCAGCAGCCAAAGCGGGGGGCAAGAGACCCAGTACTTC.

About this clone itself: Different DNA sequences within this sample yield the same CDR3. The V gene is TRBV14, the J gene TRBJ2-2; no definite D call. There are 15 residues in the CDR3. Germline-derived CDR1 and CDR2 are SGHDN and FVKESK. Trimming took 0 bases from V and 7 from J, leaving 12 bases between them. CDR3 nucleotides: TGTGCCAGCAGCCAAGATCGACTTCCAAGCGGGGAGCTGTTTTTT. Its protein is CASSQDRLPSGELFF.